The next 6 T cell receptor beta chains were all read from a single sample in a study of blood T cell repertoires in COVID-19. TCRdb keeps only in-frame clones here, not all; method: immunoSEQ multiplex PCR. Here the sample spans some 25,000 clones, roughly 88% being singletons. Specimen: peripheral blood. The receptors were sampled from a human donor in a cohort sampled during active COVID-19.

In the case of this clone: Other DNA sequences in the sample encode the same CDR3. The chain joins TRBV5-1 to TRBJ2-7; 11 nucleotides line up with TRBD2. CDR3 size: 14 residues. The germline CDR1 and CDR2 sequences are SGHRS and YFSETQ. J was trimmed by 4 bases and V by 1 base; bases with no gene match: 1. The CDR3 sequence: CASSLTSGGYEQYF. The CDR3 bases are TGCGCCAGCAGCTTGACTAGCGGGGGATACGAGCAGTACTTC. Full variable domain (remainder filled in from reference TRBV5-1 and TRBJ2-7): KAGVTQTPRYLIKTRGQQVTLSCSPISGHRSVSWYQQTPGQGLQFLFEYFSETQRNKGNFPGRFSGRQFSNSRSEMNVSTLELGDSALYLCASSLTSGGYEQYFGPGTRLTVT.

The chain couples TRBV2 to TRBJ2-1; 7 bases agree with TRBD2. Germline loops: CDR1 SNHLY, CDR2 FYNNEI. The CDR3 spans 14 residues. J was trimmed by 7 bases and V by 6 bases; bases with no gene match: 9. This CDR3 is CASRASGGWNEQFF. Here the CDR3 DNA reads TGTGCCAGCAGAGCTAGCGGAGGTTGGAATGAGCAGTTCTTC.

The J gene is TRBJ1-1, the V gene TRBV6-5, with D possibly TRBD1 on 5 matching bases. This CDR3 comprises 14 residues. V was pared by 5 bases and J by 0 bases, with 10 bases between. The germline CDR1 and CDR2 sequences are MNHEY and SVGAGI. CDR3 residues: CASSLAGVNTEAFF. CDR3 bases: TGTGCCAGCAGTCTGGCGGGGGTGAACACTGAAGCTTTCTTT.

This sequence joins TRBV2 and TRBJ1-4; 7 bases agree with TRBD1. Germline V gene data show CDR1 as SNHLY and CDR2 as FYNNEI. V lost 4 bases and J lost 0; bases outside the gene matches: 11. The CDR3 spans 18 residues. The CDR3 DNA reads as TGTGCCAGCAGTGTGGGACAGCCCTCTCCTGCAACTAATGAAAAACTGTTTTTT. As protein: CASSVGQPSPATNEKLFF.

The count of this clone is one. The V gene is TRBV11-3, the J gene TRBJ2-1; D not resolved. This CDR3 has 12 residues. Germline V lookup: CDR1 SGHNT, CDR2 YENEEA. V was clipped by 1 base and J by 8 bases, with 6 bases between them. The CDR3, as DNA: TGTGCCAGCAGCTTAGGGCACGATGAGCAGTTCTTC. Translated: CASSLGHDEQFF.

The rearrangement links TRBV19 to TRBJ2-3; 7 nucleotides line up with TRBD2. CDR3 length: 14 amino acids. Per the germline V gene, CDR1 is LNHDA and CDR2 is SQIVND (reference sequence). The V segment lost 3 bases and the J segment 8 bases; nucleotides outside the gene matches: 8. This CDR3 reads CASSMVSGAGTQYF. The DNA for the CDR3 is TGTGCCAGTAGTATGGTGAGCGGGGCGGGTACGCAGTATTTT.